A selection of T cell receptor beta chains follows, all from one sample in a study of OX40 agonist ivuxolimab in advanced cancers. Produced via immunoSEQ multiplex PCR; TCRdb's table is partial and in-frame only. In the table there are 76,000 or so clones, 85% to 90% of which are singletons. This specimen was CD4+ or CD8+ T cells sorted from blood, taken in a trial of the OX40 agonist ivuxolimab. Receptors were obtained from an adult with an advanced solid tumor such as melanoma, head and neck, liver or kidney cancer. Each CDR3 is given without its conserved first and last residue. Fields, in order: V gene, J gene, CDR3 protein.

TRBV9,TRBJ2-4,ASTPRRVGGNIQY
TRBV5-1,TRBJ2-5,ASSITLLSPETQY
TRBV9,TRBJ2-5,ASSSLDTGGETQY
TRBV18,TRBJ1-2,ASSPRDSRGYGYT
TRBV15,TRBJ2-5,ATSRSPTGQETQY
TRBV30,TRBJ2-1,AWSADPRF
TRBV19,TRBJ2-1,ASSASGRAYNEQF
TRBV29-1,TRBJ2-3,SVEIQGAGTDTQY
TRBV19,TRBJ1-3,ASSPMQGDTIY
TRBV30,TRBJ1-6,AWTLPDRNSPLH
TRBV27,TRBJ2-5,ASSLVPGEETQY
TRBV2,TRBJ2-7,ARARTGGMVQY
TRBV9,TRBJ2-5,ASSEGTDQETQY
TRBV4-1,TRBJ1-1,ASSQDRRGGMNTEAF
TRBV27,TRBJ2-7,ASSGQGNYEQY
TRBV4-1,TRBJ1-1,ASSRTVTNTEAF
TRBV6-6,TRBJ2-7,ASSYSREQY
TRBV10-3,TRBJ1-2,AISEPTGGLNYGYT
TRBV13,TRBJ2-2,ASSLVGEFTGELF
TRBV6-1,TRBJ1-2,ASSEWQEDGYT
TRBV5-1,TRBJ1-1,ASSLGSGQGYEAF
TRBV6-4,TRBJ2-3,ASSDSAGSTDTQY
TRBV7-9,TRBJ2-1,ASSFGTGINEQF
TRBV5-6,TRBJ1-4,ASSLRGTGDRSEKLF
TRBV7-8,TRBJ1-1,ASIQRRAGTEAF
TRBV4-1,TRBJ2-2,ASSLLAGVGTGELF
TRBV5-6,TRBJ2-5,ASSKRAYETQY
TRBV12-2,TRBJ1-2,ASRLGGANYGYT
TRBV10-3,TRBJ1-2,AISDGQILNYGYT
TRBV7-9,TRBJ1-2,ASTFGSLYYGYT
TRBV10-3,TRBJ2-3,AIRGQGGVSDTQY
TRBV7-9,TRBJ2-2,ASSPRENTGELF
TRBV19,TRBJ2-1,ASSIIFGPYSDNEQF
TRBV21-1,TRBJ1-6,ASSLPLWLPNSPLH
TRBV11-3,TRBJ2-3,ASSLEVLTASPDTQY
TRBV15,TRBJ2-7,ATSRDAGLNYEQY
TRBV2,TRBJ1-1,ASIAGSEAF